These 2 T cell receptor beta chains were sequenced from one sample in a study of monozygotic twins with inflammatory bowel disease. Reprocessing the 5' RACE reads, TCRdb reports a single entry for every CDR3 protein and omits DNA. The sample table sets out some 450,000 distinct CDR3 sequences. The sequenced material came from blood. The receptors shown here come from a human donor with ulcerative colitis or Crohn's disease, or a healthy co-twin of an affected twin (not recorded which).

The genes are TRBV5-5 and TRBJ1-2. CDR3 length: 13 amino acids. The germline gives CDR1 SGHKS, CDR2 YYEKEE (reference sequence). The CDR3 here is CASSLDRVGGYTF.

The genes are TRBV7-2 and TRBJ1-1. The CDR3 contains 14 residues. Germline lookup yields CDR1 SGHTA and CDR2 FQGNSA. The CDR3 is CASSSTLTEPEAFF.